Listed below are T cell receptor beta chains from one sample, sequenced in a study of CD8 T cells in ankylosing spondylitis. Each CDR3 protein is one row after TCRdb ran MiXCR on the 5' RACE reads. The sample holds roughly 160,000 distinct CDR3 sequences, 11% seen once. The source material was blood, either unsorted or a sorted T cell fraction (not recorded which). These receptors originate from a male donor with ankylosing spondylitis or in good health (not recorded which). CDR3s include the opening cysteine and the closing phenylalanine or tryptophan. D genes are given only for firm matches. A row's size may be missing; if present it is once, few, many or a size class.

V gene,clone size,D gene,J gene,CDR3 protein,CDR3 DNA
TRBV28,many,TRBD1,TRBJ1-5,CASSLTTGVTQPQHF,TGTGCCAGCAGTTTAACGACAGGGGTGACTCAGCCCCAGCATTTT
TRBV5-1,few,TRBD1,TRBJ1-5,CASSETGISNQPQHF,TGCGCCAGCAGCGAGACAGGGATAAGCAATCAGCCCCAGCATTTT
TRBV12-3/TRBV12-4,many,TRBD1,TRBJ1-3,CASRTTGYGNTIYF,TGTGCCAGCAGAACGACAGGGTATGGAAACACCATATATTTT
TRBV25-1,many,TRBD1,TRBJ2-7,CASSEYRQGNEQYF,TGTGCCAGCAGTGAATATAGACAGGGGAACGAGCAGTACTTC
TRBV15,many,.,TRBJ2-3,CATSSDGLYTDTQYF,TGTGCCACCAGCTCCGACGGACTTTACACAGATACGCAGTATTTT
TRBV7-9,.,TRBD2,TRBJ2-5,CASSLVGLAAAETQYF,TGTGCCAGCAGCTTAGTCGGACTAGCGGCGGCAGAGACCCAGTACTTC
TRBV20-1,many,TRBD2,TRBJ2-7,CSAREGGYEQYF,TGCAGTGCTAGAGAGGGGGGGTACGAGCAGTACTTC
TRBV29-1,many,.,TRBJ1-2,CSVGRRGLYGYTF,TGCAGCGTTGGACGAAGGGGACTCTATGGCTACACCTTC
TRBV10-3,many,.,TRBJ2-3,CAISDTGPGDTQYF,TGTGCCATCAGTGACACCGGGCCTGGGGATACGCAGTATTTT
TRBV5-1,many,TRBD1,TRBJ1-4,CASSLSTPGTGNEKLFF,TGCGCCAGCAGCTTATCTACCCCCGGGACAGGGAATGAAAAACTGTTTTTT
TRBV20-1,many,.,TRBJ1-2,CSAKKRGDFRDGYTF,TGCAGTGCGAAGAAAAGGGGGGATTTTAGGGATGGCTACACCTTC
TRBV6-5,many,TRBD2,TRBJ2-1,CASSLAGHSANEQFF,TGTGCCAGCAGCTTAGCGGGTCATAGTGCGAATGAGCAGTTCTTC
TRBV5-1,many,.,TRBJ1-1,CASSFNLRGPDTEAFF,TGCGCCAGCAGCTTCAACTTAAGGGGACCGGACACTGAAGCTTTCTTT
TRBV5-1,many,.,TRBJ2-1,CATGGTDNEQFF,TGCGCCACCGGGGGAACAGACAATGAGCAGTTCTTC
TRBV13,many,TRBD1,TRBJ1-6,CASSSEGQGFNNSPLHF,TGTGCCAGCAGCTCCGAAGGACAGGGATTTAATAATTCACCCCTCCACTTT
TRBV3-1,many,TRBD1,TRBJ2-7,CASSQGSGGKPTFSYEQYF,TGTGCCAGCAGCCAAGGATCAGGGGGTAAACCAACCTTTTCCTACGAGCAGTACTTC
TRBV7-2,many,.,TRBJ1-1,CASSPTGPGDTEAFF,TGTGCCAGCAGCCCAACAGGGCCAGGCGACACTGAAGCTTTCTTT
TRBV5-1,many,TRBD2,TRBJ2-3,CASSSGLAGGITSTDTQYF,TGCGCCAGCAGCTCCGGACTAGCGGGAGGCATTACTAGCACAGATACGCAGTATTTT
TRBV6-5,many,.,TRBJ1-5,CASSSNGGSGQPQHF,TGTGCCAGCAGTTCCAACGGGGGGTCGGGACAGCCCCAGCATTTT
TRBV18,.,TRBD2,TRBJ2-1,CASSLTLAGVVGYNEQFF,TGTGCCAGCTCACTCACGCTAGCGGGAGTCGTGGGCTACAATGAGCAGTTCTTC
TRBV12-3/TRBV12-4,.,.,TRBJ1-2,CASTDPKGFYGYTF,TGTGCCAGCACCGACCCAAAGGGTTTCTATGGCTACACCTTC
TRBV29-1,many,TRBD1,TRBJ2-5,CSATDRGLETQYF,TGCAGCGCCACGGACAGGGGGCTTGAGACCCAGTACTTC
TRBV5-4,many,.,TRBJ2-2,CASSLGNRGGTGELFF,TGTGCCAGCAGCTTGGGTAACAGGGGAGGCACCGGGGAGCTGTTTTTT
TRBV7-2,.,.,TRBJ1-5,CASSLAGTGSQPQHF,TGTGCCAGCAGCTTAGCGGGCACAGGATCGCAGCCCCAGCATTTT
TRBV7-9,.,.,TRBJ1-6,CASSLGDTNSPLHF,TGTGCCAGCAGCTTAGGGGACACGAATTCACCCCTCCACTTT
TRBV12-3/TRBV12-4,many,.,TRBJ2-7,CASRRSSGYEQYF,TGTGCCAGCCGAAGGAGTTCGGGATACGAGCAGTACTTC
TRBV5-1,many,TRBD2,TRBJ2-5,CASSGIAGGETQYF,TGCGCCAGCAGCGGAATAGCGGGAGGAGAGACCCAGTACTTC
TRBV5-1,many,TRBD1,TRBJ1-5,CASSLGAQGNQPQHF,TGCGCCAGCAGCCTGGGGGCACAGGGGAATCAGCCCCAGCATTTT
TRBV7-2,.,.,TRBJ2-2,CASSSLRSTGELFF,TGTGCCAGCAGCTCCCTCCGGAGTACCGGGGAGCTGTTTTTT
TRBV20-1,.,TRBD2,TRBJ2-7,CSARGTSGTPNEQYF,TGCAGTGCTAGAGGGACTAGCGGGACTCCTAACGAGCAGTACTTC
TRBV5-1,many,TRBD1,TRBJ1-6,CASSWIPQGAENSPLHF,TGCGCCAGCAGCTGGATCCCACAGGGGGCAGAAAATTCACCCCTCCACTTT
TRBV7-2,.,TRBD2,TRBJ2-5,CASSFGTSGAAATQYF,TGTGCCAGCAGCTTTGGGACTAGCGGGGCGGCGGCGACCCAGTACTTC
TRBV29-1,.,.,TRBJ1-1,CSVTGERMNTEAFF,TGCAGCGTTACGGGGGAACGGATGAACACTGAAGCTTTCTTT
TRBV6-1,.,TRBD1,TRBJ1-2,CASSQTGVHGYTF,TGTGCCAGCAGTCAGACAGGGGTTCATGGCTACACCTTC
TRBV5-1,.,.,TRBJ2-1,CASSLNINNEQFF,TGCGCCAGCAGCTTGAACATAAACAATGAGCAGTTCTTC
TRBV12-3/TRBV12-4,many,.,TRBJ2-5,CASSRRGGPGLETQYF,TGTGCCAGCAGCCGAAGAGGAGGGCCAGGTCTAGAGACCCAGTACTTC
TRBV9,many,TRBD2,TRBJ2-3,CASSVGTSGGRTDTQYF,TGTGCCAGCAGCGTAGGGACAAGCGGGGGCCGCACAGATACGCAGTATTTT
TRBV29-1,many,.,TRBJ1-4,CSVEGAGSNEKLFF,TGCAGCGTTGAAGGGGCCGGCTCTAATGAAAAACTGTTTTTT
TRBV7-8,.,TRBD1,TRBJ1-2,CASSLWGTGFFYGYTF,TGTGCCAGCAGCTTATGGGGGACAGGATTCTTCTATGGCTACACCTTC
TRBV9,many,.,TRBJ1-2,CASSVGPLANYGYTF,TGTGCCAGCAGCGTAGGACCTCTAGCGAACTATGGCTACACCTTC
TRBV6-1,few,.,TRBJ1-1,CASSVASGYSGNTEAFF,TGTGCCAGCAGTGTTGCCTCGGGGTATTCAGGGAACACTGAAGCTTTCTTT
TRBV29-1,.,TRBD2,TRBJ2-3,CSVPGGKSGSRTDTQYF,TGCAGCGTGCCGGGGGGCAAGAGCGGGAGTAGGACAGATACGCAGTATTTT
TRBV12-3/TRBV12-4,many,TRBD2,TRBJ2-2,CASSLALAVNTGELFF,TGTGCCAGCAGTTTAGCACTAGCGGTGAACACCGGGGAGCTGTTTTTT
TRBV15,many,.,TRBJ1-6,CATSRPQDNSPLHF,TGTGCCACCAGCCGACCCCAAGATAATTCACCCCTCCACTTT
TRBV4-3,.,.,TRBJ1-6,CASSPQAGDNSPLHF,TGCGCCAGCAGCCCCCAGGCAGGGGATAATTCACCCCTCCACTTT
TRBV3-1,many,TRBD2,TRBJ2-1,CASSRVAGGGNEQFF,TGTGCCAGCAGTCGGGTCGCGGGGGGCGGGAATGAGCAGTTCTTC
TRBV5-1,many,.,TRBJ1-2,CASSLDTQPNYGYTF,TGCGCCAGCAGCTTGGACACCCAACCTAACTATGGCTACACCTTC
TRBV11-2,.,.,TRBJ2-7,CASSLKAGEQYF,TGTGCCAGCAGCCTCAAAGCGGGTGAGCAGTACTTC
TRBV5-6,many,.,TRBJ2-3,CASSLYSRGVTNTQYF,TGTGCCAGCAGCTTGTATAGTCGAGGGGTTACAAATACGCAGTATTTT
TRBV11-2,many,TRBD2,TRBJ2-1,CASSFSGRAYNEQFF,TGTGCCAGCAGCTTTAGCGGGAGGGCGTATAATGAGCAGTTCTTC
TRBV5-1,many,.,TRBJ2-3,CASSTDARSTDTQYF,TGCGCCAGCAGCACGGACGCGCGAAGCACAGATACGCAGTATTTT
TRBV5-1,many,.,TRBJ1-6,CASSWGRTDNSPLHF,TGCGCCAGCAGCTGGGGACGGACCGATAATTCACCCCTCCACTTT
TRBV20-1,few,.,TRBJ1-6,CSAKSPGLYNSPLHF,TGCAGTGCTAAATCTCCAGGACTATATAATTCACCCCTCCACTTT